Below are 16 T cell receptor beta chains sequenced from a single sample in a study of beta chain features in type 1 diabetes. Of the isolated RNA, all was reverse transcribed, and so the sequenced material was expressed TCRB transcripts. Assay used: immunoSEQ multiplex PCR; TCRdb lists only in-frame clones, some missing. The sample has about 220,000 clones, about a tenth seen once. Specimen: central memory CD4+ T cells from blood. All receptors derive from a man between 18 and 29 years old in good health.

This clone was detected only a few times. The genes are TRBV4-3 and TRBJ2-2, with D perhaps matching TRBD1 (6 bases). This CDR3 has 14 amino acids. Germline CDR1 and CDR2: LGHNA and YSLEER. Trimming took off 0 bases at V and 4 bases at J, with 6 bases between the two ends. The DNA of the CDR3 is TGCGCCAGCAGCCAAGAACAGGGCACCGGGGAGCTGTTTTTT. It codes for CASSQEQGTGELFF.

CDR3 amino acids: CASSPPGSGEQYF. CDR3 nucleotide sequence: TGTGCCAGCAGCCCCCCGGGTTCGGGCGAGCAGTACTTC. J is TRBJ2-7 and V is TRBV7-9, with D uncertain. Germline V gene data show CDR1 as SEHNR and CDR2 as FQNEAQ (reference sequence). V gave up 5 bases and J gave up 6 bases, with 14 bases separating them. The CDR3 is 13 residues long.

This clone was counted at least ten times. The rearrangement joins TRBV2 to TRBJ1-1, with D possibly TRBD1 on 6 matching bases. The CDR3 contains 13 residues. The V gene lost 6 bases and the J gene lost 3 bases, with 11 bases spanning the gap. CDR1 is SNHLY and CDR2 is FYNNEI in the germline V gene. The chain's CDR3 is CASSLTGHTEAFF. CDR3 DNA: TGTGCCAGCAGCTTAACAGGGCACACTGAAGCTTTCTTT.

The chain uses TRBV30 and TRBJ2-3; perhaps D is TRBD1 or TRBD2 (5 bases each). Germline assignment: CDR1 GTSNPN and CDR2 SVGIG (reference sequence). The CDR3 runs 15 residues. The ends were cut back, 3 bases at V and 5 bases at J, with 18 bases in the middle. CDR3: CAWRRGWSGIDTQYF. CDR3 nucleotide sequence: TGTGCCTGGAGGAGGGGCTGGAGTGGGATAGATACGCAGTATTTT.

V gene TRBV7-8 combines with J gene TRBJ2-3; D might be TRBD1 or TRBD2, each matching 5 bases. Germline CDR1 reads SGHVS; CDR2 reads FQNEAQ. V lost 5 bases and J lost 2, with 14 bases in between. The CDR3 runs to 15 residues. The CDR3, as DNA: TGTGCCAGCAGCCGAGGTGGGGGATACACAGATACGCAGTATTTT. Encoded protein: CASSRGGGYTDTQYF.

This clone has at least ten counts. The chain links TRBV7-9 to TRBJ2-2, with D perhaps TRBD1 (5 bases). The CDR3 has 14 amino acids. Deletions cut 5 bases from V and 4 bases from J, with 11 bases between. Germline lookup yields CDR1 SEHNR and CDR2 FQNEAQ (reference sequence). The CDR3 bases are TGTGCCAGCAGCCAGACAGCTTCCACCGGGGAGCTGTTTTTT. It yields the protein CASSQTASTGELFF.

CDR3 bases: TGTGCCAGCAGCTTACTAGCGGGAGGAAGAACCTACGAGCAGTACTTC. Translated: CASSLLAGGRTYEQYF. The chain links TRBV7-2 to TRBJ2-7; 11 bases align to TRBD2. Germline assignment: CDR1 SGHTA and CDR2 FQGNSA. J lost 2 bases, V lost 2 bases, and 5 bases had no gene match. This CDR3 is built from 16 residues.

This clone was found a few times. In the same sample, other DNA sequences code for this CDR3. CDR3 protein: CASSTRTANYGYTF. The CDR3 DNA reads TGTGCCAGCAGCACGCGGACGGCAAACTATGGCTACACCTTC. The V call is TRBV7-2, the J call TRBJ1-2; D is unresolved. CDR3 length: 14 residues. The V end was cut by 5 bases, the J end by 2 bases, with 12 bases between. Germline lookup yields CDR1 SGHTA and CDR2 FQGNSA.

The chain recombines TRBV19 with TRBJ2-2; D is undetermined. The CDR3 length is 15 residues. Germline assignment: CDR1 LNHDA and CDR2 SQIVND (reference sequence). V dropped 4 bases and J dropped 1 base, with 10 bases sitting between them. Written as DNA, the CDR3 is TGTGCCAGTAGTAACGGCGCGAGGAACACCGGGGAGCTGTTTTTT. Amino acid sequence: CASSNGARNTGELFF.

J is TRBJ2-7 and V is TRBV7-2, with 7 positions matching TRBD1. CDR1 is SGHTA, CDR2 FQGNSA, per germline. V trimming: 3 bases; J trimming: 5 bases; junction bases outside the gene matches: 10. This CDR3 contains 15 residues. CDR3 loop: CASSFVTGRVHEQYF. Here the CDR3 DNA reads TGTGCCAGCAGCTTCGTGACAGGGAGAGTGCACGAGCAGTACTTC.

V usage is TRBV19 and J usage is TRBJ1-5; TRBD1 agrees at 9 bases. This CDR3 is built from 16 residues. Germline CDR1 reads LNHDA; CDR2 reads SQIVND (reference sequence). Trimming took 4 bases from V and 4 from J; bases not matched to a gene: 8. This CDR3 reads CASSTLRGQGNQPQHF. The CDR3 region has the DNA TGTGCCAGTAGTACCCTCAGGGGACAGGGTAATCAGCCCCAGCATTTT.

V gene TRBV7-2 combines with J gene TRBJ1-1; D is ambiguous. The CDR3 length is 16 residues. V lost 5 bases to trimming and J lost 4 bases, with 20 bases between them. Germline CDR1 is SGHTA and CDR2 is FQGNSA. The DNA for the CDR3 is TGTGCCAGCAGCCTCCTCCCCATGGGTGCGGCCACTGAAGCTTTCTTT. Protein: CASSLLPMGAATEAFF.

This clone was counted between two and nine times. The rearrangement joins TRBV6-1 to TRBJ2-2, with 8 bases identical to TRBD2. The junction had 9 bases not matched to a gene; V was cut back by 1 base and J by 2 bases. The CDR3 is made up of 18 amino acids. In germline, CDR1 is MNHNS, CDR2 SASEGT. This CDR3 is CASSEGSILAGNTGELFF. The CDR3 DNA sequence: TGTGCCAGCAGTGAAGGATCCATCCTAGCGGGTAACACCGGGGAGCTGTTTTTT.

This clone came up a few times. The CDR3 coding sequence is TGTGCCAGCAGCTTAGCGGAAGGGGACTACGAGCAGTACTTC. Translated: CASSLAEGDYEQYF. This sequence joins TRBV7-2 and TRBJ2-7; D possibly corresponds to TRBD1 (5 bases). The CDR3 length is 14 residues. Trimming removed 0 bases from V and 3 bases from J, with 9 bases in between. Germline CDR1 is SGHTA and CDR2 is FQGNSA.

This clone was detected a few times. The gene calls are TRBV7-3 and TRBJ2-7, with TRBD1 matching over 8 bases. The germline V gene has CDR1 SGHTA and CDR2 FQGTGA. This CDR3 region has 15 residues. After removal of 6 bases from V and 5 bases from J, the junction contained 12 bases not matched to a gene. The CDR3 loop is CASSSKDRVVNEQYF. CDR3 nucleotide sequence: TGTGCCAGCAGTTCCAAGGACAGGGTGGTTAACGAGCAGTACTTC.

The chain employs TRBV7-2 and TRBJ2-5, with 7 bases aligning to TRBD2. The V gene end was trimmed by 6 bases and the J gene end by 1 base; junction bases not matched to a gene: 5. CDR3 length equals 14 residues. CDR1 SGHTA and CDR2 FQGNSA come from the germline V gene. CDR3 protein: CASSSLAAQETQYF. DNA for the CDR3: TGTGCCAGCAGTTCCCTAGCGGCCCAAGAGACCCAGTACTTC.